These 30 T cell receptor beta chains were sequenced from one sample in a study of cytomegalovirus exposure and HLA in healthy donors. The table came from immunoSEQ multiplex PCR; TCRdb's copy has only in-frame clones and leaves some out. Among tens of thousands of clones listed, approximately 93% were seen once. The specimen sequenced was PBMCs. The receptor source for this set is a woman in her late teens or twenties in good health and CMV-seronegative.

The sample holds one count of this clone. J is TRBJ1-4 and V is TRBV5-4; 8 nucleotides agree with TRBD1. This CDR3 spans 14 amino acids. The junction had 10 bases not matched to a gene; V was cut back by 5 bases and J by 10 bases. Germline CDR1 is SGHNT and CDR2 is YYREEE (reference sequence). The CDR3 bases are TGTGCCAGCAGTTCCGGGGGACAGGATGTAAAACTGTTTTTT. Translated, it gives CASSSGGQDVKLFF.

This chain joins TRBV10-3 and TRBJ2-5; TRBD1 aligns across 9 bases. Per the germline V gene, CDR1 is ENHRY and CDR2 is SYGVKD. The CDR3 has 13 amino acids. The V segment lost 6 bases and the J segment 5 bases; nucleotides outside the gene matches: 4. The CDR3 is CAISGTGKETQYF. In DNA, the CDR3 is TGTGCCATCAGCGGGACAGGGAAGGAGACCCAGTACTTC.

J is TRBJ2-5 and V is TRBV7-8, with 7 nucleotides matching TRBD2. CDR3 length: 16 amino acids. J gave up 3 bases and V 1 base, and 8 bases lay outside the gene matches. Germline loops: CDR1 SGHVS, CDR2 FQNEAQ. The CDR3 spells CASSLVPAGFEETQYF. For the CDR3, the DNA is TGTGCCAGCAGCTTAGTGCCAGCGGGGTTTGAAGAGACCCAGTACTTC.

The chain uses TRBV5-6 and TRBJ1-2; 7 positions agree with TRBD1. The CDR3 runs to 15 residues. V shed 4 bases, J shed 1 base, and the junction held 7 bases outside the gene matches. Germline assignment: CDR1 SGHDT and CDR2 YYEEEE. CDR3 residues: CASSRDRKINYGYTF. The CDR3 nucleotides are TGTGCCAGCAGCCGGGACAGAAAGATTAACTATGGCTACACCTTC.

The chain has TRBV25-1 and TRBJ2-1; 12 positions match TRBD1. Germline-derived CDR1 and CDR2 are MGHDK and SYGVNS. V was pared by 9 bases and J by 8 bases, with 17 bases of the junction left unmatched. This CDR3 region has 17 residues. This CDR3 reads CASSGTGGLTGIYEQFF. The CDR3 nucleotides are TGTGCCAGTTCAGGGACAGGGGGCCTCACAGGAATCTATGAGCAGTTCTTC.

The rearrangement uses TRBV6-6 and TRBJ1-4; D gene uncertain. The CDR3 spans 13 residues. V dropped 8 bases and J dropped 6 bases, with 13 bases sitting between them. The germline CDR1 and CDR2 sequences are MNHNY and SVGAGI (reference sequence). Here the CDR3 DNA reads TGTGCCAGCCTGGGCTTTTCAGATGAAAAACTGTTTTTT. Translated: CASLGFSDEKLFF.

This chain uses TRBV4-2 with TRBJ1-2; the D is unclear. This CDR3 comprises 14 residues. V gave up 1 base and J gave up 7 bases, with 13 bases separating them. Germline assignment: CDR1 LGHNA and CDR2 YNFKEQ. The chain's CDR3 is CASSQVSVISGYTF. CDR3 nucleotide sequence: TGTGCCAGCAGCCAAGTATCCGTTATCAGTGGCTACACCTTC.

The chain recombines TRBV6-5 with TRBJ1-2; no firm D call. Trimming removed 2 bases from V and 8 bases from J, with 12 bases in between. The CDR3 consists of 13 residues. From germline, CDR1 is MNHEY and CDR2 SVGAGI. This chain's CDR3 is CASSYATGLGYTF. The CDR3 region has the DNA TGTGCCAGCAGTTACGCAACGGGGTTGGGCTACACCTTC.

The gene calls are TRBV7-2 and TRBJ1-1; D uncertain. This CDR3 region has 15 residues. Germline CDR1 and CDR2: SGHTA and FQGNSA. V was trimmed by 0 bases and J by 4 bases, leaving 12 bases between them. CDR3 residues: CASSLALERATEAFF. The CDR3 DNA follows: TGTGCCAGCAGCTTAGCACTAGAAAGGGCCACTGAAGCTTTCTTT.

The chain combines TRBV19 with TRBJ1-1; 9 bases match TRBD1. The CDR3 has 17 amino acids. The germline gives CDR1 LNHDA, CDR2 SQIVND (reference sequence). V dropped 6 bases and J dropped 1; count of bases not matched to a gene: 12. The CDR3 loop is CASSERIRTGENTEAFF. CDR3 nucleotides: TGTGCCAGTAGCGAACGCATCCGGACAGGGGAGAACACTGAAGCTTTCTTT. Looking up the rest from reference TRBV19 and TRBJ1-1 gives the full variable domain: DGGITQSPKYLFRKEGQNVTLSCEQNLNHDAMYWYRQDPGQGLRLIYYSQIVNDFQKGDIAEGYSVSREKKESFPLTVTSAQKNPTAFYLCASSERIRTGENTEAFFGQGTRLTVV.

V is TRBV9 and J is TRBJ2-3; D might be TRBD1 (6 bases). V lost 3 bases and J 4 bases, leaving 9 bases between the germline ends. CDR1 SGDLS and CDR2 YYNGEE come from the germline V gene. This CDR3 contains 13 residues. This chain's CDR3 is CASSGGQSDTQYF. Here the CDR3 DNA reads TGTGCCAGCAGCGGGGGGCAGTCAGATACGCAGTATTTT.

The chain has TRBV5-1 and TRBJ2-1, with 10 bases matching TRBD2. The CDR3 consists of 14 residues. Trimming removed 7 bases from V and 7 bases from J; junction bases left unmatched: 8. CDR1 and CDR2 from the germline V gene are SGHRS and YFSETQ. The CDR3 DNA is TGCGCCAGCTTCCCTAGCGGGAGCTCTAATGAGCAGTTCTTC. It yields the protein CASFPSGSSNEQFF.

V and J are TRBV30 and TRBJ2-1, with TRBD2 matching 7 bases. This CDR3 spans 13 amino acids. Per germline, CDR1 GTSNPN and CDR2 SVGIG (reference sequence). The V and J ends lost 0 bases and 7 bases, in that order; junction bases with no gene match: 3. The CDR3 region is CAWSVGGSNEQFF. CDR3 coding DNA: TGTGCCTGGAGTGTAGGCGGGAGTAATGAGCAGTTCTTC.

The count of this clone is one. The rearrangement joins TRBV11-2 to TRBJ2-2; TRBD1 aligns across 8 bases. The CDR3 is 15 residues long. The germline gives CDR1 SGHAT, CDR2 FQNNGV. V was pared by 8 bases and J by 7 bases, with 12 bases of the junction left unmatched. The CDR3 DNA sequence: TGTGCCAGCTCCTCCTGGCAGGGGGCTAACGGGGAGCTGTTTTTT. Protein sequence: CASSSWQGANGELFF.

The rearrangement links TRBV11-2 to TRBJ1-2; D is ambiguous. The CDR3 has 16 residues. The germline V gene encodes CDR1 SGHAT and CDR2 FQNNGV. V was shortened by 5 bases and J by 0 bases, with 16 bases between the two germline ends. This CDR3 reads CASSAMSAGANYGYTF. CDR3 in DNA: TGTGCCAGCAGCGCGATGTCGGCGGGAGCTAACTATGGCTACACCTTC.

A single count supports this clone. This chain links TRBV18 with TRBJ1-1, with a tentative D call TRBD1 (6 bases). CDR1 KGHSH and CDR2 LQKENI come from the germline V gene. V lost 3 bases to trimming and J lost 3 bases, with 11 bases between them. The CDR3 spans 14 residues. The CDR3 DNA follows: TGTGCCAGCTCACCTAACAGGGCGGACACTGAAGCTTTCTTT. Protein sequence: CASSPNRADTEAFF.

The gene calls are TRBV10-1 and TRBJ2-3; 8 bases are a match to TRBD2. V lost 8 bases to trimming and J lost 3 bases; unmatched junction nucleotides: 16. CDR1 is WNHNN, CDR2 SYGVQD, per germline (reference sequence). The CDR3 is 17 residues long. The CDR3 sequence is CASVQREKKRSTDTQYF. The CDR3 DNA reads as TGCGCCAGCGTCCAGCGGGAGAAGAAACGGTCTACAGATACGCAGTATTTT.

The rearrangement uses TRBV19 and TRBJ2-7; D may be TRBD1 (5 bases). The germline V gene has CDR1 LNHDA and CDR2 SQIVND (reference sequence). The CDR3 has 11 amino acids. The V gene lost 7 bases and the J gene lost 5 bases, with 9 bases spanning the gap. The CDR3 spells CASTSGHEQYF. CDR3 DNA: TGTGCCAGTACCTCAGGGCACGAGCAGTACTTC.

DNA of the CDR3: TGTGCCAGCAGTTTCGGACACTCGAACACTGAAGCTTTCTTT. This gives the protein CASSFGHSNTEAFF. This chain links TRBV7-8 with TRBJ1-1; possible D gene TRBD1, 5 bases. V was clipped by 6 bases and J by 1 base, with 12 bases between them. The germline CDR1 and CDR2 sequences are SGHVS and FQNEAQ. The CDR3 consists of 14 residues.

J is TRBJ2-7 and V is TRBV11-2, with TRBD1 matching over 7 bases. The germline gives CDR1 SGHAT, CDR2 FQNNGV. This CDR3 is 17 amino acids long. V was pared by 5 bases and J by 5 bases, with 18 bases of the junction left unmatched. CDR3 in DNA: TGTGCCAGCAGCATCCAAGGGGGCGATTCCTCGGCCCACGAGCAGTACGTC. Residues: CASSIQGGDSSAHEQYV.

This chain uses TRBV25-1 with TRBJ2-7; weak D call: TRBD2 (6 bases). This CDR3 is 14 amino acids long. The V gene's germline CDR1 is MGHDK and CDR2 SYGVNS. Trimming took 3 bases from V and 4 from J, leaving 13 bases between them. CDR3: CASSDPGVKYEQYF. The CDR3 DNA reads as TGTGCCAGCAGTGATCCGGGGGTGAAGTACGAGCAGTACTTC.

The V and J genes are TRBV6-1 and TRBJ2-2, with 8 bases lining up with TRBD2. The CDR3 runs 19 residues. Trimming at V came to 0 bases and at J to 2 bases, leaving 11 bases not matched to a gene. The germline CDR1 and CDR2 sequences are MNHNS and SASEGT. The CDR3 nucleotides are TGTGCCAGCAGTGAAGCGAAGGCTCTAGCGGGCCAAAACACCGGGGAGCTGTTTTTT. Its translation is CASSEAKALAGQNTGELFF.

The genes are TRBV19 and TRBJ1-1; D is possibly TRBD1 (6 bases). The length of the CDR3 is 12 residues. V was shortened by 11 bases and J by 0 bases, with 10 bases between the two germline ends. From germline, CDR1 is LNHDA and CDR2 SQIVND (reference sequence). CDR3 in DNA: TGTGCCGTTGGGACACTGAACACTGAAGCTTTCTTT. Encoded protein: CAVGTLNTEAFF.

The genes are TRBV7-9 and TRBJ2-7; a weak D match, TRBD2 (6 bases). The CDR3 is 14 amino acids. V dropped 3 bases and J dropped 0 bases, with 9 bases sitting between them. Germline-derived CDR1 and CDR2 are SEHNR and FQNEAQ (reference sequence). The CDR3, as DNA: TGTGCCAGCAGCTTCGGGACTGCCTCCTACGAGCAGTACGTC. Amino acid sequence: CASSFGTASYEQYV.

The V call is TRBV2, the J call TRBJ2-4, with 7 positions matching TRBD2. V lost 6 bases and J lost 8; bases outside the gene matches: 7. The V gene's germline CDR1 is SNHLY and CDR2 FYNNEI. The CDR3 extends over 13 amino acids. The CDR3 region is CASRGEGRDIQYF. The CDR3 region has the DNA TGTGCCAGCAGGGGGGAAGGGAGGGACATTCAGTACTTC.

The chain carries TRBV9 and TRBJ1-1; D is undetermined. Germline assignment: CDR1 SGDLS and CDR2 YYNGEE. V lost 5 bases and J lost 9, with 14 bases in between. The CDR3 is made up of 12 amino acids. The CDR3 sequence: CASRAPGHKAFF. CDR3 bases: TGTGCCAGCAGGGCCCCGGGTCACAAAGCTTTCTTT.

The CDR3 here is CATGLQGASGELFF. The CDR3 bases are TGTGCCACCGGTCTACAGGGGGCCTCTGGGGAGCTGTTTTTT. The J gene is TRBJ2-2, the V gene TRBV28, with TRBD1 matching over 9 bases. The V segment lost 10 bases and the J segment 8 bases; nucleotides outside the gene matches: 11. CDR1 and CDR2 from the germline V gene are MDHEN and SYDVKM. The CDR3 totals 14 residues.

The chain recombines TRBV6-5 with TRBJ2-1, with 9 bases identical to TRBD1. Germline assignment: CDR1 MNHEY and CDR2 SVGAGI. This CDR3 region has 14 residues. With 5 bases clipped from V and 6 bases from J, the junction kept 5 bases outside the gene matches. The CDR3 loop reads CASSRDRVINEQFF. The CDR3 nucleotides read TGTGCCAGCAGTCGGGACAGGGTAATCAATGAGCAGTTCTTC.

This chain uses TRBV19 with TRBJ2-3; possibly TRBD2 for D (5 bases). The CDR3 has 13 amino acids. Germline CDR1 and CDR2: LNHDA and SQIVND (reference sequence). V lost 7 bases to trimming and J lost 5 bases, with 13 bases between them. The CDR3 nucleotides read TGTGCCAGTATCGTTGCGGGTGGAGATACGCAGTATTTT. Its protein is CASIVAGGDTQYF.

The chain recombines TRBV18 with TRBJ2-3, with TRBD1 matching over 7 bases. With 1 base clipped from V and 0 bases from J, the junction kept 7 bases outside the gene matches. Germline V gives CDR1 KGHSH, CDR2 LQKENI. This CDR3 comprises 17 residues. The CDR3 DNA follows: TGTGCCAGCTCACCACAGGGACAGAGGGGGAGCACAGATACGCAGTATTTT. Translation: CASSPQGQRGSTDTQYF.